A selection of T cell receptor beta chains follows, all from one sample in a study of blood T cell repertoires in COVID-19. Assay: immunoSEQ multiplex PCR; the TCRdb copy retains only in-frame clones and omits some. The sample contains 320,000 or so clones, less than 85% of which appear only once. The specimen sequenced was PBMCs or T cells enriched from blood (not recorded which). These TCRs come from a woman in her 30s who had been exposed to COVID-19. The CDR3 runs from the conserved cysteine through the conserved F or W. A D gene is named only where the DNA matches it firmly. The size entry is marked missing in some rows and otherwise reads once, few, many or a size class.

>TRBV10-3|TRBD1|TRBJ1-2|-
CAISESGDRGSLGYTF
TGTGCCATCAGTGAATCAGGGGACAGGGGGTCTCTCGGCTACACCTTC
>TRBV10-3|-|TRBJ1-4|-
CAIHGTLGEKLFF
TGTGCCATCCACGGGACATTAGGCGAAAAACTGTTTTTT
>TRBV5-1|TRBD2|TRBJ2-1|-
CASSFPKAGGLGNEQFF
TGCGCCAGCAGCTTCCCAAAAGCGGGAGGGCTGGGTAATGAGCAGTTCTTC
>TRBV3-1/TRBV3-2|-|TRBJ1-4|-
CASRAGNEKLFF
TGTGCCAGCAGGGCCGGGAATGAAAAACTGTTTTTT
>TRBV28|TRBD1|TRBJ1-1|-
CASSSGTGRGTEAFF
TGTGCCAGCAGTTCCGGGACAGGGAGAGGAACTGAAGCTTTCTTT
>TRBV28|-|TRBJ1-1|-
CASSLYRGSEAFF
TGTGCCAGCAGCCTTTATAGAGGTTCTGAAGCTTTCTTT
>TRBV28|-|TRBJ1-5|-
CASTVNSNQPQHF
TGTGCCAGCACGGTGAATAGCAATCAGCCCCAGCATTTT
>TRBV7-6|TRBD1|TRBJ1-2|-
CASSLDRRGRSGYTF
TGTGCCAGCAGCTTAGATCGCAGGGGGCGATCTGGCTACACCTTC
>TRBV6-5|-|TRBJ2-1|once
CASSSYSGGYEQFF
TGTGCCAGCAGTTCCTATTCCGGTGGTTATGAGCAGTTCTTC
>TRBV12-3/TRBV12-4|-|TRBJ2-7|-
CASSLRQVAEQYF
TGTGCCAGCAGTCTAAGACAGGTCGCCGAGCAGTACTTC
>TRBV11-2|-|TRBJ2-7|-
CASSLAPSYEQYF
TGTGCCAGCAGCTTAGCTCCCTCCTACGAGCAGTACTTC
>TRBV7-9|-|TRBJ1-2|-
CASSLGSAGTLNYGYTF
TGTGCCAGCAGCTTAGGGTCGGCAGGGACTCTAAACTATGGCTACACCTTC
>TRBV6-5|-|TRBJ1-3|-
CASSRTGRSGNTIYF
TGTGCCAGCAGCCGCACAGGACGTTCTGGAAACACCATATATTTT
>TRBV10-3|TRBD1|TRBJ1-2|few
CAISEGTVGGGYTF
TGTGCCATCAGTGAAGGGACAGTAGGTGGTGGCTACACCTTC
>TRBV6-5|-|TRBJ1-5|-
CASSYSYGQPQHF
TGTGCCAGCAGTTACAGCTACGGTCAGCCCCAGCATTTT
>TRBV30|-|TRBJ1-2|-
CAWSVFGAASYGYTF
TGTGCCTGGAGTGTATTTGGGGCGGCAAGCTATGGCTACACCTTC
>TRBV30|-|TRBJ1-2|-
CAWSPPGGMYYGYTF
TGTGCCTGGAGTCCCCCCGGGGGTATGTACTATGGCTACACCTTC
>TRBV11-2|TRBD2|TRBJ2-2|-
CASSPSGRAVNTGELFF
TGTGCCAGCAGCCCCAGCGGGAGGGCCGTAAACACCGGGGAGCTGTTTTTT
>TRBV5-5|-|TRBJ2-7|-
CASSLEQGGYEQYF
TGTGCCAGCAGCTTGGAACAGGGTGGCTACGAGCAGTACTTC
>TRBV27|TRBD2|TRBJ2-7|-
CATTSGRAFYEQYF
TGTGCCACCACCAGCGGGAGGGCCTTCTACGAGCAGTACTTC
>TRBV28|TRBD1|TRBJ2-1|-
CASTDRVPYNEQFF
TGTGCCAGCACAGACAGGGTCCCCTACAATGAGCAGTTCTTC
>TRBV7-9|-|TRBJ1-1|-
CASSSPKRSPGRATEAFF
TGTGCCAGCAGCTCACCTAAAAGAAGTCCGGGGAGGGCCACTGAAGCTTTCTTT
>TRBV6-4|TRBD1|TRBJ1-1|-
CASRVTGGTEAFF
TGTGCCAGCAGAGTCACAGGGGGCACTGAAGCTTTCTTT
>TRBV24-1|-|TRBJ2-1|-
CATSDKLSGTSYNEQFF
TGTGCCACCAGTGACAAGCTAAGCGGAACATCCTACAATGAGCAGTTCTTC
>TRBV7-9|-|TRBJ1-1|few
CASSLQMGLLLGTEAFF
TGTGCCAGCAGCTTACAAATGGGACTGCTCCTAGGCACTGAAGCTTTCTTT
>TRBV30|-|TRBJ1-3|-
CAWVWGGHGNTIYF
TGTGCCTGGGTATGGGGGGGCCATGGAAACACCATATATTTT
>TRBV9|-|TRBJ2-1|-
CASSVAIGATGSYNEQFF
TGTGCCAGCAGCGTAGCTATCGGTGCTACCGGCTCCTACAATGAGCAGTTCTTC
>TRBV25-1|-|TRBJ2-5|-
CASSDLGAQYF
TGTGCCAGCAGTGATCTGGGAGCCCAGTACTTC
>TRBV6-2/TRBV6-3|TRBD2|TRBJ2-5|once
CASSYYGGAPETQYF
TGTGCCAGCAGTTATTACGGGGGGGCTCCGGAGACCCAGTACTTC
>TRBV4-3|-|TRBJ1-1|-
CASSLVIDTEAFF
TGCGCCAGCAGCCTAGTAATTGACACTGAAGCTTTCTTT
>TRBV5-4|TRBD1|TRBJ1-6|-
CASSPGGAESPLHF
TGTGCCAGCAGCCCAGGGGGCGCCGAATCACCCCTCCACTTT
>TRBV7-8|-|TRBJ2-5|once
CASSLALGPQETQYF
TGTGCCAGCAGCTTAGCGCTGGGGCCCCAAGAGACCCAGTACTTC
>TRBV3-1/TRBV3-2|-|TRBJ2-5|-
CASKGQETQYF
TGTGCCAGCAAGGGGCAAGAGACCCAGTACTTC
>TRBV30|-|TRBJ2-1|-
CAWSRGGSFYNEQFF
TGTGCCTGGAGCAGGGGCGGGAGTTTCTACAATGAGCAGTTCTTC
>TRBV2|-|TRBJ1-5|-
CASSPRGSNQPQHF
TGTGCCAGCAGTCCTAGGGGGAGTAATCAGCCCCAGCATTTT
>TRBV30|TRBD2|TRBJ2-7|-
CAWALAGGFYEQYF
TGTGCCTGGGCCCTAGCGGGAGGGTTCTACGAGCAGTACTTC
>TRBV5-1|TRBD2|TRBJ2-1|once
CASSLVPGTSGSGIDEQFF
TGCGCCAGCAGCTTGGTCCCCGGGACTAGCGGGAGCGGGATCGATGAGCAGTTCTTC
>TRBV4-1|TRBD1|TRBJ2-1|-
CASSRNRGSYNEQFF
TGCGCCAGCAGCAGAAACAGGGGCTCCTACAATGAGCAGTTCTTC
>TRBV19|-|TRBJ1-6|-
CASSPDRYNSPLHF
TGTGCCAGTAGCCCGGACAGATATAATTCACCCCTCCACTTT
>TRBV5-1|TRBD2|TRBJ2-7|-
CASSGPGTSVYEQYF
TGCGCCAGCAGCGGTCCCGGGACTAGCGTGTACGAGCAGTACTTC
>TRBV7-2|-|TRBJ2-6|-
CASSLYVRSSGANVLTF
TGTGCCAGCAGCCTATACGTGAGGAGCTCTGGGGCCAACGTCCTGACTTTC
>TRBV13|-|TRBJ1-4|-
CASRRGANNEKLFF
TGTGCCAGCAGGCGGGGGGCCAACAATGAAAAACTGTTTTTT
>TRBV7-6|-|TRBJ1-1|-
CASSLGYSRLNTEAFF
TGTGCCAGCAGCTTAGGGTATTCTAGGTTGAACACTGAAGCTTTCTTT
>TRBV3-1/TRBV3-2|-|TRBJ2-1|-
CASSPPRGGYNEQFF
TGTGCCAGCAGCCCGCCTAGAGGGGGCTACAATGAGCAGTTCTTC
>TRBV7-2|TRBD1|TRBJ2-5|once
CASSLGSLAGGLQETQYF
TGTGCCAGCAGCTTAGGGTCTCTGGCAGGGGGTTTACAAGAGACCCAGTACTTC
>TRBV6-5|-|TRBJ2-1|-
CASSQRHRDNEQFF
TGTGCCAGCAGCCAACGCCACAGAGACAATGAGCAGTTCTTC
>TRBV30|-|TRBJ1-4|many
CAWSVAGGIEKLFF
TGTGCCTGGAGTGTAGCGGGGGGAATTGAAAAACTGTTTTTT
>TRBV7-9|TRBD1|TRBJ2-3|-
CASSQRQGSTDTQYF
TGTGCCAGCAGCCAAAGACAGGGTAGCACAGATACGCAGTATTTT
>TRBV13|TRBD1|TRBJ1-1|-
CASSLDRGRNTEAFF
TGTGCCAGCAGCTTAGACAGGGGAAGGAACACTGAAGCTTTCTTT
>TRBV2|-|TRBJ1-6|-
CASSELNNSPLHF
TGTGCCAGCAGTGAGCTAAATAATTCACCCCTCCACTTT
>TRBV11-2|TRBD2|TRBJ2-7|once
CASSFQHLGLAGEEQYF
TGTGCCAGCAGCTTTCAACATCTGGGGCTAGCGGGGGAGGAGCAGTACTTC
>TRBV19|-|TRBJ1-4|once
CATQGSTNEKLFF
TGTGCCACGCAGGGATCCACTAATGAAAAACTGTTTTTT
>TRBV7-9|TRBD1|TRBJ1-2|-
CASSAGQGSYGYTF
TGTGCCAGCAGCGCTGGACAGGGGAGCTATGGCTACACCTTC
>TRBV29-1|-|TRBJ1-1|-
CSVEELRTANTEAFF
TGCAGCGTTGAAGAACTTCGGACAGCAAACACTGAAGCTTTCTTT
>TRBV30|-|TRBJ1-1|-
CAWGGSYTEAFF
TGTGCCTGGGGGGGCAGCTACACTGAAGCTTTCTTT